This T cell receptor (beta chain) was sequenced for a study of T cells in Graves' hyperthyroidism and ophthalmopathy. Exclusion of a patient resulted from uncontrolled infection, other autoimmune disease, pregnancy or lactation. Clinicians diagnosed patients from clinical symptoms, serum thyroxine and TRAb, thyroid ultrasound and orbital computed tomography. Progressors' blood was drawn at hyperthyroidism diagnosis, before ophthalmopathy symptoms. Study outcomes and limitations: A model of 13 V-J pairs discriminated ophthalmopathy from stable hyperthyroidism.

This clonotype was seen ten or more times. Its antigen is not identified. V was pared by 6 bases and J by 0 bases, with 4 bases of the junction left unmatched. This CDR3 is 14 amino acids long. CDR1 is PRHDT and CDR2 is FYEKMQ in the germline V gene (reference sequence). The investigators amplified TCR beta CDR3 regions from RNA transcripts. A set of HTBI primers served as the primers for a first-round RT-PCR of the TCR CDR3. TCRdb reprocessed the multiplex PCR reads via MiXCR and lists one record per CDR3 protein. Here the sample spans over 200,000 distinct CDR3 sequences, less than 15% being singletons.

Sequences were obtained from blood. This TCR was recovered from a woman aged 40 to 49 with Graves' hyperthyroidism that later progressed to Graves' ophthalmopathy. The chain is built from TRBV13 and TRBJ2-7, with TRBD2 matching 8 bases. For the CDR3, the DNA is TGTGCCAGCAGGAACAGCGGGAGCTCCTACGAGCAGTACTTC. Translated, it gives CASRNSGSSYEQYF. Looking up the rest from reference TRBV13 and TRBJ2-7 gives the full variable domain: AAGVIQSPRHLIKEKRETATLKCYPIPRHDTVYWYQQGPGQDPQFLISFYEKMQSDKGSIPDRFSAQQFSDYHSELNMSSLELGDSALYFCASRNSGSSYEQYFGPGTRLTVT.